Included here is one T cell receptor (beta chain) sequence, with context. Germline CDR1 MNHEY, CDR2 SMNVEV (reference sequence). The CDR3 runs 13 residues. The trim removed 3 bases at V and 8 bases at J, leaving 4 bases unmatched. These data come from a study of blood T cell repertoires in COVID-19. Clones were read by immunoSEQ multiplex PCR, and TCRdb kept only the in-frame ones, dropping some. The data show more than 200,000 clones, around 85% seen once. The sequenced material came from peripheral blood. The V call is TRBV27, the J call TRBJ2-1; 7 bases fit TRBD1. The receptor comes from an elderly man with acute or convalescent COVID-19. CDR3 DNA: TGTGCCAGCAGTTTCGACAGGGCAGATGAGCAGTTCTTC. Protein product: CASSFDRADEQFF.